This T cell receptor beta chain was captured by sequencing in a study of shared clonotypes between healthy human individuals. The study, taken as a whole, reports: Specimens sampled were limited to blood, with tissue repertoires likely differing.

Unsorted PBMCs provided DNA that was sequenced on ten immunoSEQ deep assay plates. Clones were read by immunoSEQ multiplex PCR, and TCRdb kept only the in-frame ones, dropping some. The data hold about half a million clones, with 60% to 80% observed a single time. About this clone: Antigen unknown.

CDR1 KGHSH and CDR2 LQKENI come from the germline V gene. V shed 6 bases and J shed 1 base, with 15 bases lying between them. The CDR3 covers 15 residues. This sequence joins TRBV18 and TRBJ1-1, with D possibly matching TRBD1 (5 bases). This receptor was identified in a woman between 40 and 50 years old in good health. Some clones in this sample may be carry-over from other donors' samples. Sequencing was done on a sample of PBMCs. This CDR3 is CASSQTEGSNTEAFF. CDR3 bases: TGTGCCAGCTCGCAAACGGAGGGGTCGAACACTGAAGCTTTCTTT.